Reported below is one T cell receptor beta chain. Assay execution took place at the deep level. Assay: immunoSEQ multiplex PCR; the TCRdb copy retains only in-frame clones and omits some. The data contain roughly 590,000 clones, about 95% of them singletons. The record originates from a study of shared clonotypes between healthy human individuals. CD45RO-negative, CCR7-selected cells formed the naive CD8 fraction, which excluded terminally differentiated effector memory CD45RA+ cells. Trimming took off 5 bases at V and 4 bases at J, with 6 bases between the two ends. Germline V gene sequence: CDR1 PRHDT, CDR2 FYEKMQ (reference sequence). CDR3 length: 12 amino acids.

The source material was naive CD8+ T cells sorted from blood. The chain has TRBV13 and TRBJ1-3; D is unclear. The source is a woman under 40 in good health. In nucleotides, the CDR3 is TGTGCCAGCAGCCGAGACGGAAACACCATATATTTT. Protein sequence: CASSRDGNTIYF.